This entry lists 4 T cell receptor beta chains sequenced from one sample in a study of T-cell reconstitution after alpha-beta-depleted transplantation in children (TCRdb year 2016). The method behind the library was PCR. TCRdb lists the instrument as Illumina HiSeq 2500. Molecular barcoding was employed in the preparation of TCR libraries, with unique molecular identifiers being used to normalize TCRbeta repertoire quantification. The public reads were reanalyzed by TCRdb: fastp trimming at Q25, MiXCR alignment, in-frame beta chains only. CDR3 protein duplicates are merged, each entry listing the most common genes and DNA. For this sample there are some 840,000 distinct CDR3 sequences; 16% appear just once. In total, the top ten clones hold approximately 5% of the sample. What the treatment or condition label conveys for this sample: allogeneic hematopoietic cell transplantation with graft depleted of TCRalphabeta T cells and CD19 B cells.

Sequencing used PBMCs, mostly from graft donor cells, obtained 360 days after TCRalphabeta/CD19-depleted stem cell transplant. These receptors were obtained from a male patient younger than 18 who had a stem cell transplant for acute lymphoblastic leukemia, so the T cells may come from the graft donor.

This clonotype was seen only a few times. The rearrangement uses TRBV5-1 and TRBJ2-7; 10 nucleotides line up with TRBD1. The germline V gene encodes CDR1 SGHRS and CDR2 YFSETQ. J lost 2 bases, V lost 1 base, and 9 bases had no gene match. The CDR3 is 17 amino acids. CDR3 DNA: TGCGCCAGCAGCTTGTATAGGGACAGGGGTTATACCTACGAGCAGTACTTC. Protein product: CASSLYRDRGYTYEQYF. The whole variable domain, filled in from reference TRBV5-1 and TRBJ2-7, reads KAGVTQTPRYLIKTRGQQVTLSCSPISGHRSVSWYQQTPGQGLQFLFEYFSETQRNKGNFPGRFSGRQFSNSRSEMNVSTLELGDSALYLCASSLYRDRGYTYEQYFGPGTRLTVT.

This clonotype appeared many times. A junction end diverges from the germline sequence, so it may reflect a read error. The chain employs TRBV12-3 or TRBV12-4 and TRBJ2-1; D gene ambiguous. This CDR3 comprises 8 residues. CDR3 sequence (DNA): TGTGCCAGCAGTCACGGGTACTTC. Amino acid sequence: CASSHGYF.

At least ten counts were recorded for this clonotype. The chain couples TRBV5-1 to TRBJ1-1; the D gene is possibly TRBD1 (6 bases). Per the germline V gene, CDR1 is SGHRS and CDR2 is YFSETQ. The CDR3 loop spans 15 amino acids. The V end lost 0 bases, the J end lost 5 bases, and 14 bases lay between the germline ends. CDR3 protein: CASSLDPGRGTEAFF. In DNA, the CDR3 is TGCGCCAGCAGCTTGGACCCCGGGAGGGGGACTGAAGCTTTCTTT.

Only one count was recorded for this clonotype. The chain uses TRBV5-1 and TRBJ2-7, with D perhaps matching TRBD1 (6 bases). Trimming pared 4 bases from V and 6 bases from J, leaving 23 bases between. Germline CDR1 SGHRS, CDR2 YFSETQ. The CDR3 covers 16 residues. CDR3 in amino acids: CASSTLTGTTVLEQYF. As DNA, the CDR3 is TGCGCCAGCAGCACCCTTACCGGGACAACGGTGCTCGAGCAGTACTTC. Looking up the rest from reference TRBV5-1 and TRBJ2-7 gives the full variable domain: KAGVTQTPRYLIKTRGQQVTLSCSPISGHRSVSWYQQTPGQGLQFLFEYFSETQRNKGNFPGRFSGRQFSNSRSEMNVSTLELGDSALYLCASSTLTGTTVLEQYFGPGTRLTVT.